These 6 T cell receptor beta chains were sequenced from one sample in a study of T cells in Graves' hyperthyroidism and ophthalmopathy. Amplification targeted TCR beta CDR3 regions from RNA transcripts. The HTBI primer set was used in a first-round RT-PCR of the TCR CDR3. TCRdb itself ran the multiplex PCR reads through MiXCR, one entry per CDR3 protein. The sample shows about 380,000 distinct CDR3 sequences, roughly 15% of them seen only once. The sample taken for sequencing was blood. The receptors shown here come from a woman in her thirties with Graves' ophthalmopathy.

This clonotype came up a few times. The chain couples TRBV19 to TRBJ2-5, with 9 bases that match TRBD1. CDR1 is LNHDA, CDR2 SQIVND, per germline (reference sequence). This CDR3 is built from 16 residues. V was pared by 4 bases and J by 5 bases, with 11 bases of the junction left unmatched. The CDR3 is CASSTPWDRAKETQYF. The CDR3 nucleotides read TGTGCCAGTAGTACCCCCTGGGACAGGGCGAAGGAGACCCAGTACTTC. Full variable domain (remainder filled in from reference TRBV19 and TRBJ2-5): DGGITQSPKYLFRKEGQNVTLSCEQNLNHDAMYWYRQDPGQGLRLIYYSQIVNDFQKGDIAEGYSVSREKKESFPLTVTSAQKNPTAFYLCASSTPWDRAKETQYFGPGTRLLVL.

In this sample, this clonotype turned up many times. The rearrangement joins TRBV11-2 to TRBJ2-7, with a weak D call TRBD1 (7 bases). The CDR3 sequence is 15 residues long. Between the trimmed V and J ends, which lost 0 bases and 5 bases, there was a span of 14 bases. CDR1 is SGHAT, CDR2 FQNNGV, per germline. The CDR3 bases are TGTGCCAGCAGCTTAGAGTCAGGGGGGCTCCACGAGCAGTACTTC. As protein: CASSLESGGLHEQYF.

This clonotype came up many times. The V and J genes are TRBV2 and TRBJ1-1; D gene unclear. V was shortened by 6 bases and J by 2 bases, with 13 bases between the two germline ends. Looked up from germline, CDR1 is SNHLY and CDR2 is FYNNEI. CDR3 length: 14 residues. The DNA for the CDR3 is TGTGCCAGCAGGGAAAAGACACATAACACTGAAGCTTTCTTT. Protein sequence: CASREKTHNTEAFF.

This clonotype was detected ten times or more. The chain has TRBV2 and TRBJ1-1; possibly TRBD1 for D (6 bases). The germline gives CDR1 SNHLY, CDR2 FYNNEI. Trimming pared 8 bases from V and 1 base from J, leaving 11 bases between. This CDR3 comprises 13 residues. CDR3 coding DNA: TGTGCCAGCCCGAGGGGACAGAACACTGAAGCTTTCTTT. Translating it yields CASPRGQNTEAFF.

This clonotype was counted a few times. The chain couples TRBV3-1 to TRBJ2-1; 9 nucleotides line up with TRBD1. The CDR3 runs to 15 residues. Germline trimming cut 2 bases from V and 5 bases from J; bases unmatched to any gene: 4. The germline gives CDR1 LGHDT, CDR2 YNNKEL (reference sequence). The CDR3 coding sequence is TGTGCCAGCAGCCAAAGGGGACAGGGCCACAATGAGCAGTTCTTC. Translating gives CASSQRGQGHNEQFF.

At least ten counts were recorded for this clonotype. The gene calls are TRBV28 and TRBJ1-2, with TRBD1 matching 7 bases. Germline V gene lookup returns CDR1 MDHEN and CDR2 SYDVKM. This CDR3 is built from 15 residues. After removal of 6 bases from V and 0 bases from J, the junction contained 7 bases not matched to a gene. In DNA, the CDR3 is TGTGCCAGCAGGCCGGGACAGCCAGCTAACTATGGCTACACCTTC. This encodes CASRPGQPANYGYTF.